The clone carrying this T cell receptor beta chain has just one count. The sample has other DNA sequences that encode this CDR3 too. This table comes from immunoSEQ multiplex PCR, and its TCRdb copy is limited to in-frame clones, with some not included. The repertoire includes around 53,000 clones, 80% to 90% of them detected once, and less than 3.5% sits in the top ten. The data belong to a study of control samples from healthy donors and cancer patients. V dropped 5 bases and J dropped 0 bases, with 13 bases sitting between them. The CDR3 is 16 residues long. CDR1 is KGHDR and CDR2 is SFDVKD in the germline V gene.

The genes are TRBV24-1 and TRBJ1-5; a possible D gene is TRBD1 (5 bases). The receptor was derived from a woman aged 45-65 years with lung cancer. Sequencing used PBMCs. This chain's CDR3 is CATSAPGRYSNQPQHF. CDR3 nucleotides: TGTGCCACCAGTGCCCCAGGGCGATATAGCAATCAGCCCCAGCATTTT.